Listed below are T cell receptor beta chains from one sample, sequenced in a study of shared clonotypes between healthy human individuals. Sequenced by immunoSEQ multiplex PCR; TCRdb stores in-frame clones only, minus some. This sample has more than 2 million clones, with over 85% found just once. The sequencing input was naive CD8+ T cells sorted from blood. All receptors come from a man aged 18 to 30 in good health. Both conserved end residues are part of each CDR3. Each record gives: V gene, clone size, J gene, D gene, CDR3 protein, CDR3 DNA. A D gene is named only where the DNA matches it firmly. Expanded clones get a size class; other rows say once, few or many, or leave the size out.

>TRBV25-1|once|TRBJ1-2|.
CASSDPGQGSGYTF
TGTGCCAGCAGTGACCCGGGGCAGGGTAGCGGCTACACCTTC
>TRBV5-6|.|TRBJ1-1|.
CASSLGGGNTEAFF
TGTGCCAGCAGCTTGGGAGGAGGGAACACTGAAGCTTTCTTT
>TRBV6-6|.|TRBJ2-3|.
CASSPNADTQYF
TGTGCCAGCAGCCCGAACGCAGATACGCAGTATTTT
>TRBV19|.|TRBJ2-7|.
CASSIGEAYEQYF
TGTGCCAGTAGTATAGGAGAGGCCTACGAGCAGTACTTC
>TRBV28|.|TRBJ2-2|.
CASSNQGGTGELFF
TGTGCCAGCAGCAATCAGGGTGGGACCGGGGAGCTGTTTTTT
>TRBV5-1|.|TRBJ1-5|.
CASSLASNQPQHF
TGCGCCAGCAGCTTGGCTAGCAATCAGCCCCAGCATTTT
>TRBV14|.|TRBJ1-1|.
CASSQRGNTEAFF
TGTGCCAGCAGCCAAAGAGGGAACACTGAAGCTTTCTTT
>TRBV9|once|TRBJ2-3|TRBD2
CASSVGTSGHTDTQYF
TGTGCCAGCAGCGTAGGGACTAGCGGGCACACAGATACGCAGTATTTT
>TRBV29-1|.|TRBJ2-7|.
CSAEDNYYEQYF
TGCAGCGCCGAGGACAACTACTACGAGCAGTACTTC
>TRBV13|.|TRBJ2-7|TRBD1
CASSSGDRGYEQYF
TGTGCCAGCAGCTCCGGGGACAGGGGCTACGAGCAGTACTTC
>TRBV7-9|.|TRBJ2-4|TRBD2
CASSQSPGTSGRTKNIQYF
TGTGCCAGCAGCCAAAGTCCCGGGACTAGCGGGAGAACCAAAAACATTCAGTACTTC
>TRBV25-1|.|TRBJ2-3|.
CASSESVGADTQYF
TGTGCCAGCAGTGAAAGTGTGGGTGCAGATACGCAGTATTTT
>TRBV7-2|.|TRBJ2-7|TRBD2
CASSWGLDSYEQYF
TGTGCCAGCAGCTGGGGACTAGACTCCTACGAGCAGTACTTC
>TRBV6-6|.|TRBJ1-5|TRBD1
CASRSTGVGDQPQHF
TGTGCCAGCAGGTCAACAGGGGTTGGGGATCAGCCCCAGCATTTT
>TRBV27|.|TRBJ2-3|.
CASSLSDTADTQYF
TGTGCCAGCAGTTTATCGGATACAGCAGATACGCAGTATTTT
>TRBV10-2|.|TRBJ2-3|.
CASSPPGADTQYF
TGCGCCAGCAGCCCTCCAGGAGCAGATACGCAGTATTTT
>TRBV9|.|TRBJ2-7|TRBD2
CASSSGGDVPYF
TGTGCCAGCAGTTCTGGGGGGGACGTCCCGTACTTC
>TRBV6-1|.|TRBJ2-1|.
CASSGGIYSYNEQFF
TGTGCCAGCAGTGGAGGAATTTACTCCTACAATGAGCAGTTCTTC
>TRBV28|.|TRBJ2-7|TRBD1
CASSSPGDRAGEQYF
TGTGCCAGCAGTTCTCCCGGGGACAGGGCGGGCGAGCAGTACTTC
>TRBV7-9|.|TRBJ2-1|TRBD2
CASSLARGGGLGEQFF
TGTGCCAGCAGCTTAGCGCGGGGCGGGGGGCTTGGTGAGCAGTTCTTC
>TRBV5-6|.|TRBJ2-1|.
CASSFLYGDAYNEQFF
TGTGCCAGCAGCTTCCTCTACGGGGACGCCTACAATGAGCAGTTCTTC
>TRBV27|.|TRBJ1-2|.
CASSFQAGDEYGYTF
TGTGCCAGCAGTTTTCAGGCAGGGGATGAGTATGGCTACACCTTC
>TRBV9|.|TRBJ1-1|.
CASSPQGGEGAFF
TGTGCCAGCTCCCCCCAGGGAGGAGAGGGAGCTTTCTTT
>TRBV5-4|.|TRBJ2-7|TRBD2
CASSLRGDFYEQYF
TGTGCCAGCAGCCTCCGGGGGGACTTCTACGAGCAGTACTTC
>TRBV5-1|.|TRBJ2-1|TRBD2
CASSLVTSGNEQFF
TGCGCCAGCAGCTTGGTGACTAGCGGCAATGAGCAGTTCTTC
>TRBV19|.|TRBJ2-3|.
CASGADSTQYF
TGTGCCAGTGGTGCGGATAGTACGCAGTATTTT
>TRBV2|.|TRBJ2-3|TRBD1
CASSVGTVSTDTQYF
TGTGCCAGCAGTGTGGGGACAGTTAGCACAGATACGCAGTATTTT
>TRBV7-6|.|TRBJ1-3|TRBD1
CASSWKQGDPAGNTIYF
TGTGCCAGCAGCTGGAAACAGGGGGACCCAGCTGGAAACACCATATATTTT
>TRBV2|.|TRBJ1-5|.
CASSTGFGNQPQHF
TGTGCCAGCAGTACAGGGTTTGGCAATCAGCCCCAGCATTTT